This T cell receptor beta chain was sequenced for a study of cytomegalovirus exposure and HLA in healthy donors. The PCR employed 60 Vbeta primers together with 13 Jbeta primers. Here immunoSEQ multiplex PCR was the method, and the copy in TCRdb shows in-frame clones only, minus some. Among 110,000 to 150,000 clones listed, around 84% were seen once. The V gene's germline CDR1 is WNHNN and CDR2 SYGVQD (reference sequence). The CDR3 length is 13 residues. The ends were cut back, 5 bases at V and 1 base at J, with 8 bases in the middle. This chain uses TRBV10-1 with TRBJ1-1; D remains unclear. The clonotype was recovered from a boy younger than 10 in good health and CMV-seronegative. Specimen: PBMCs. CDR3 bases: TGCGCCAGCAGTCAAGCCGGGAACACTGAAGCTTTCTTT. It is translated as CASSQAGNTEAFF.